This T cell receptor (beta chain) was profiled in a study of T-cell reconstitution after alpha-beta-depleted transplantation in children. Between the trimmed V and J ends, which lost 5 bases and 2 bases, there was a span of 22 bases. Germline values: CDR1 LGHNA, CDR2 YNFKEQ. The CDR3 contains 18 residues. Preparing the TCRbeta library involved the use of unique molecular identifiers. One entry per CDR3 protein results from TCRdb running MiXCR on the PCR reads. Found here are approximately 340,000 distinct CDR3 sequences, 10% of them singletons; the top ten hold approximately 2.3%. The V call is TRBV4-2, the J call TRBJ2-1; possibly TRBD2 for D (7 bases). The sample in question was PBMCs from the stem cell graft donor, obtained from the stem cell graft. This receptor was identified in a human donor who donated a stem cell graft to a child with acute lymphoblastic leukemia. DNA for the CDR3: TGTGCCAGCAGCAGGGGGGGTGGGAGAACTAGCGCCTACAATGAGCAGTTCTTC. Its protein product is CASSRGGGRTSAYNEQFF.